This T cell receptor beta chain was sequenced during a study of blood T cell repertoires in COVID-19. Study-level information: Whether acute or convalescent, the COVID-19 samples came from the United States, Italy and Spain. The cDNA or gDNA used as material had been derived from T cells, B-cell-depleted T cells, or PBMCs.

The CDR3 has 14 residues. The V end lost 3 bases, the J end lost 3 bases, and 12 bases lay between the germline ends. Germline V gives CDR1 SEHNR, CDR2 FQNEAQ (reference sequence). Original data processing: Reference gene primers were amplified, and this amplification served to estimate nucleated cell counts. Measured with immunoSEQ multiplex PCR; TCRdb has only the in-frame clones, and not every one. For V, J and clone size, that table is used; D and trimming come from the DNA. Of fewer than 130,000 clones in the sample, around 89% are singletons; the top ten hold 3.3%. Sequenced input: peripheral blood. This sequence was found in a woman aged 50 to 60 with acute or convalescent COVID-19. The chain has TRBV7-9 and TRBJ2-7; maybe TRBD2 (7 bases). The CDR3 loop reads CASSFGGHDYEQYF. CDR3 DNA: TGTGCCAGCAGCTTCGGGGGGCATGACTACGAGCAGTACTTC. The full variable domain, completed using reference TRBV7-9 and TRBJ2-7, is DTGVSQNPRHKITKRGQNVTFRCDPISEHNRLYWYRQTLGQGPEFLTYFQNEAQLEKSRLLSDRFSAERPKGSFSTLEIQRTEQGDSAMYLCASSFGGHDYEQYFGPGTRLTVT.